This T cell receptor beta chain was captured in a study of blood T cells in healthy people across ages. Study-wide results and caveats: A roughly linear age-dependent decrease characterized TCR beta diversity per million T cells. In the absence of known donor CMV status, changes in expanded clonotypes were possibly confounded.

This clonotype was counted only a few times. Its antigen is as yet unknown. CDR3 length: 13 amino acids. Germline CDR1 reads MNHEY; CDR2 reads SMNVEV (reference sequence). V was clipped by 6 bases and J by 4 bases, with 12 bases between them. A second roughly 6 to 11 cycle PCR used barcoded and J-beta primers. A template-switch adaptor with 12 random nucleotides tagged each cDNA molecule. TCRdb recomputed calls from the 5' RACE reads with MiXCR, one row per CDR3 protein. There are about 1,000,000 distinct CDR3 sequences in the sample; around 43% occur only once, and approximately 17% lies in the top ten. No fewer than 7 million PBMCs went into each sample.

What was sequenced was blood. The clonotype comes from a woman aged 60-75 years in good health. The genes are TRBV27 and TRBJ1-1; tentative D call: TRBD1 (6 bases). Here the CDR3 reads CASRRGGRTEAFF. The CDR3 region has the DNA TGTGCCAGCAGAAGAGGGGGGCGCACTGAAGCTTTCTTT.